This T cell receptor (beta chain) came from a study of Ad26.COV2.S vaccination and SARS-CoV-2 variants. Study-wide background: Each vaccinee took Ad26.COV2.S intramuscularly, once or twice 56 days apart.

Treatment given: around 19 received Ad26.COV2.S at low or high dose, single or two shots; about 5 received placebo; per-sample allocation not given. Samples were taken on day 63 after the first vaccine or placebo injection. Wuhan-strain SARS-CoV-2 spike was expressed by the Ad26 vector that made up the vaccine. Some clones are missing from TCRdb's copy, which holds only in-frame ones; the method was immunoSEQ multiplex PCR. The sample yields roughly 320,000 clones, approximately 80% seen once. Whole-study findings and limits: Substantial breadth in spike-specific CD8+ and CD4+ T cell responses was reportedly seen after vaccination.

The CDR3 is 16 amino acids. Germline values: CDR1 MDHEN, CDR2 SYDVKM. V shed 3 bases and J shed 0 bases, with 15 bases lying between them. In regard to this clone: What it binds is unknown.

Sequences were derived from peripheral blood, sampled in a trial of Ad26.COV2.S vaccine versus placebo. The chain recombines TRBV28 with TRBJ2-7; D is unresolved. The sequence derives from a person aged 18-65 years who received the Ad26.COV2.S COVID-19 vaccine or a placebo. The chain's CDR3 is CASSFRLSGPSYEQYF. CDR3 nucleotide sequence: TGTGCCAGCAGTTTCCGGCTTTCTGGGCCCTCCTACGAGCAGTACTTC.